This passage covers 6 T cell receptor beta chains from one sample sequenced in a study of long-term antiretroviral therapy in people with HIV. Version v3.0 of the immunoSEQ assay was performed at survey level. TCRdb's copy holds only in-frame clones and misses some; the assay was immunoSEQ multiplex PCR. The data show about 25,000 clones, around 88% seen once. This specimen was unsorted PBMCs, taken 3 years after starting antiretroviral therapy. These receptors were collected from a man younger than 35 with HIV.

The gene calls are TRBV28 and TRBJ1-1; D is uncertain. V was trimmed by 5 bases and J by 6 bases, leaving 13 bases between them. Germline lookup yields CDR1 MDHEN and CDR2 SYDVKM. The CDR3 spans 13 residues. CDR3 nucleotides: TGTGCCAGCAGTCTGAAGGAGGCCGCTGAAGCTTTCTTT. This encodes CASSLKEAAEAFF.

In DNA, the CDR3 is TGTGCCAGCAGCTCGACGGACAGGGGGAACAATGAGCAGTTCTTC. Translated, it gives CASSSTDRGNNEQFF. This chain uses TRBV5-4 with TRBJ2-1; 10 bases match TRBD1. The germline V gene has CDR1 SGHNT and CDR2 YYREEE (reference sequence). CDR3 length equals 15 residues. J lost 5 bases, V lost 3 bases, and 5 bases had no gene match.

This clone appeared once. The CDR3 DNA is TGTGCCAGCTCCGGGACAGGGGAGGCCGATGGCTACACCTTC. It specifies CASSGTGEADGYTF. The chain combines TRBV18 with TRBJ1-2, with TRBD1 identical over 10 bases. The junction had 7 bases not matched to a gene; V was cut back by 6 bases and J by 6 bases. Germline assignment: CDR1 KGHSH and CDR2 LQKENI. CDR3 length equals 14 residues.

V is TRBV10-2 and J is TRBJ2-2; the D is unclear. From germline, CDR1 is WSHSY and CDR2 SAAADI. The CDR3 has 14 residues. The V gene lost 8 bases and the J gene lost 3 bases, with 13 bases spanning the gap. For the CDR3, the DNA is TGCGCCAGCTCTAGGAACCCGGACACCGGGGAGCTGTTTTTT. As protein: CASSRNPDTGELFF.

The chain employs TRBV1 and TRBJ2-3; the DNA was not used to check the table's D call, TRBD2. TRBV1 represents a pseudogene. The CDR3 is 20 amino acids. CDR3 region: CTSSQGPSGGSSRGTDTQYF. The CDR3 bases are TGCACCAGCAGCCAAGGTCCTAGCGGGGGGTCCTCCAGAGGCACAGATACGCAGTATTTT.

The chain uses TRBV10-3 and TRBJ2-3; 10 bases fit TRBD2. J was trimmed by 1 base and V by 2 bases; bases with no gene match: 3. The CDR3 extends over 16 amino acids. Germline values: CDR1 ENHRY, CDR2 SYGVKD. This CDR3 is CAISERLAGGTDTQYF. For the CDR3, the DNA is TGTGCCATCAGTGAGAGGCTAGCGGGGGGCACAGATACGCAGTATTTT.